The 30 T cell receptor beta chains reported below all come from one sample, sequenced in a study of T cell repertoires in cytomegalovirus infection. TCRdb itself ran the reads through MiXCR, one entry per CDR3 protein. The table has 150,000 to 200,000 distinct CDR3 sequences, around an eighth seen once. Sequencing used PBMCs. The receptors derive from a human donor in good health (CMV status not recorded). Some clones in this sample may be carry-over from other donors' samples.

This clonotype has only a few counts. The chain recombines TRBV20-1 with TRBJ1-5, with D hard to call. CDR3 length: 15 amino acids. V lost 0 bases and J lost 7, with 16 bases in between. Looked up from germline, CDR1 is DFQATT and CDR2 is SNEGSKA (reference sequence). The CDR3 DNA is TGCAGTGCTAGAGATCCGAGGGCTTCGGGGCAGCCCCAGCATTTT. It codes for CSARDPRASGQPQHF.

In this sample, this clonotype turned up many times. The chain recombines TRBV28 with TRBJ2-1; 8 bases line up with TRBD1. Germline V gene lookup returns CDR1 MDHEN and CDR2 SYDVKM. The CDR3 is 15 residues long. V shed 6 bases and J 0 bases; nucleotides not matched to a gene: 4. The CDR3 sequence is CASRRTGSSYNEQFF. The CDR3 bases are TGTGCCAGCAGAAGGACAGGGAGCTCCTACAATGAGCAGTTCTTC.

Many counts were recorded for this clonotype. This chain's CDR3 is CASSQGGQSNTEAFF. CDR3 in DNA: TGCGCCAGCAGCCAAGGGGGACAGTCGAACACTGAAGCTTTCTTT. The rearrangement uses TRBV4-1 and TRBJ1-1; 7 positions agree with TRBD1. The germline gives CDR1 MGHRA, CDR2 YSYEKL. The J segment lost 1 base and the V segment lost 1 base, leaving 3 bases of the junction unmatched. The CDR3 is 15 amino acids.

This clonotype was counted at least ten times. For the CDR3, the DNA is TGTGCCAGCACCCTAGAAGCGGGGCGTACTGAGCAGTTCTTC. Amino acid sequence: CASTLEAGRTEQFF. The rearrangement links TRBV7-2 to TRBJ2-1, with 7 bases matching TRBD2. CDR3 length: 14 residues. The germline CDR1 and CDR2 sequences are SGHTA and FQGNSA. The junction had 12 bases not matched to a gene; V was cut back by 7 bases and J by 9 bases.

This clonotype was observed many times. The chain links TRBV7-9 to TRBJ2-3; 11 bases align to TRBD2. The CDR3 has 24 residues. The trim removed 5 bases at V and 2 bases at J, leaving 30 bases unmatched. The germline CDR1 and CDR2 sequences are SEHNR and FQNEAQ (reference sequence). The CDR3 loop reads CASSRLRATESESLAGGLTDTQYF. CDR3 bases: TGTGCCAGCAGCCGTCTCCGGGCTACAGAAAGTGAATCCCTAGCGGGAGGCCTCACAGATACGCAGTATTTT. Full variable domain (rest looked up from reference TRBV7-9 and TRBJ2-3): DTGVSQNPRHKITKRGQNVTFRCDPISEHNRLYWYRQTLGQGPEFLTYFQNEAQLEKSRLLSDRFSAERPKGSFSTLEIQRTEQGDSAMYLCASSRLRATESESLAGGLTDTQYFGPGTRLTVL.

This clonotype appeared many times. The rearrangement uses TRBV12-3 or TRBV12-4 and TRBJ2-3; tentatively, D is TRBD1 or TRBD2 (5 bases each). Trimming left V 5 bases short and J 1 base short, with 13 bases between. The CDR3 runs to 15 residues. CDR3 nucleotide sequence: TGTGCCAGCAGTCGTTGGGGGAGAGGCACAGATACGCAGTATTTT. Amino acid sequence: CASSRWGRGTDTQYF.

This clonotype appeared many times. The chain uses TRBV7-9 and TRBJ1-1; D is ambiguous. Germline CDR1 SEHNR, CDR2 FQNEAQ (reference sequence). This CDR3 spans 12 amino acids. V lost 7 bases and J lost 2, with 8 bases in between. The CDR3, as DNA: TGTGCCAGCACCCTGGGTAACACTGAAGCTTTCTTT. Amino acids: CASTLGNTEAFF.

The J gene is TRBJ2-6, the V gene TRBV12-3 or TRBV12-4; either TRBD1 or TRBD2 may supply D (6 bases each). V was clipped by 3 bases and J by 1 base, with 16 bases between them. CDR3 length equals 18 residues. In DNA, the CDR3 is TGTGCCAGCAGTTTTAGGGGGGACGCCTTGTCTGGGGCCAACGTCCTGACTTTC. This encodes CASSFRGDALSGANVLTF.

Ten or more counts support this clonotype. CDR3 region: CASSRDRAFDYGYTF. The CDR3 DNA sequence: TGTGCCAGCAGCAGGGACAGGGCGTTCGACTATGGCTACACCTTC. The chain uses TRBV12-3 or TRBV12-4 and TRBJ1-2; TRBD1 matches at 9 bases. V lost 6 bases to trimming and J lost 3 bases; unmatched junction nucleotides: 8. The length of the CDR3 is 15 residues.

This clonotype was counted ten times or more. The chain recombines TRBV10-3 with TRBJ2-2; D tentatively fits TRBD1 or TRBD2 (5 bases each). The germline V and J ends were trimmed by 4 bases and 1 base, with 13 bases remaining between them. CDR3 size: 16 residues. Germline assignment: CDR1 ENHRY and CDR2 SYGVKD. The CDR3 spells CAISAPGRLNTGELFF. DNA of the CDR3: TGTGCCATCAGTGCGCCGGGACGGTTGAACACCGGGGAGCTGTTTTTT.

J is TRBJ2-7 and V is TRBV5-1; D possibly corresponds to TRBD1 (6 bases). Trimming removed 4 bases from V and 4 bases from J, with 15 bases in between. The CDR3 covers 14 residues. CDR1 is SGHRS and CDR2 is YFSETQ in the germline V gene. Here the CDR3 DNA reads TGCGCCAGCAGCCTAACAGGGAATTCTTACGAGCAGTACTTC. This codes for CASSLTGNSYEQYF.

A few counts support this clonotype. This chain uses TRBV29-1 with TRBJ1-2; D is unresolved. Trimming stripped 3 bases from V and 4 bases from J, with 12 bases between. In germline, CDR1 is SQVTM, CDR2 ANQGSEA. The CDR3 extends over 13 amino acids. Written as DNA, the CDR3 is TGCAGCGTTGATCCCCCGACCCTCTATGGCTACACCTTC. Residues: CSVDPPTLYGYTF.

In this sample, this clonotype turned up a few times. This chain uses TRBV14 with TRBJ2-7; unclear D gene. The CDR3 is 15 amino acids. Germline V gives CDR1 SGHDN, CDR2 FVKESK. V shed 0 bases and J shed 0 bases, with 9 bases lying between them. The CDR3 protein is CASSQDPGSSYEQYF. The DNA of the CDR3 is TGTGCCAGCAGCCAAGATCCCGGAAGCTCCTACGAGCAGTACTTC.

V is TRBV29-1 and J is TRBJ2-5; D is ambiguous. Germline V lookup: CDR1 SQVTM, CDR2 ANQGSEA. There are 12 residues in the CDR3. Trimming stripped 6 bases from V and 4 bases from J, with 12 bases between. The CDR3 nucleotides read TGCAGCGTGCCTACCCGCCCAGAGACCCAGTACTTC. The encoded protein is CSVPTRPETQYF.

This clonotype was seen a few times. V usage is TRBV4-3 and J usage is TRBJ2-7; 8 nucleotides match TRBD2. Trimming cost V 0 bases and J 5 bases; bases outside gene matches: 6. Germline CDR1 and CDR2: LGHNA and YSLEER. This CDR3 has 15 residues. DNA of the CDR3: TGCGCCAGCAGCCAAGAGGGAACAGCGGGGGACGAGCAGTACTTC. It encodes CASSQEGTAGDEQYF.

This sequence joins TRBV15 and TRBJ1-1; D call uncertain. The V end lost 3 bases, the J end lost 0 bases, and 14 bases lay between the germline ends. This CDR3 region has 16 residues. Germline assignment: CDR1 LNHNV and CDR2 YYDKDF (reference sequence). The CDR3, as DNA: TGTGCCACCAGCAGTCCTGACCTGACGGTGAACACTGAAGCTTTCTTT. Its protein product is CATSSPDLTVNTEAFF. Based on the CDR3 plus reference TRBV15 and TRBJ1-1, the full variable domain is DAMVIQNPRYQVTQFGKPVTLSCSQTLNHNVMYWYQQKSSQAPKLLFHYYDKDFNNEADTPDNFQSRRPNTSFCFLDIRSPGLGDTAMYLCATSSPDLTVNTEAFFGQGTRLTVV.

J is TRBJ1-1 and V is TRBV5-1; maybe TRBD1 (6 bases). V was trimmed by 4 bases and J by 4 bases, leaving 20 bases between them. Germline CDR1 reads SGHRS; CDR2 reads YFSETQ. This CDR3 region has 16 residues. For the CDR3, the DNA is TGCGCCAGCAGCCACCGACGGGAGGGGGGTAGCACTGAAGCTTTCTTT. This sequence encodes CASSHRREGGSTEAFF.

Many counts were recorded for this clonotype. The chain couples TRBV7-2 to TRBJ2-3, with a tentative D call TRBD2 (5 bases). The length of the CDR3 is 11 residues. Germline loops: CDR1 SGHTA, CDR2 FQGNSA. Trimming shortened V by 11 bases and J by 3 bases, and 9 bases separated the two germline ends. CDR3 coding DNA: TGTGCCGTCCGGGGTACAGATACGCAGTATTTT. It encodes CAVRGTDTQYF.

V and J are TRBV9 and TRBJ2-2; 9 nucleotides match TRBD1. V shed 2 bases, J shed 3 bases, and the junction held 5 bases outside the gene matches. The CDR3 consists of 16 residues. The germline CDR1 and CDR2 sequences are SGDLS and YYNGEE. This chain's CDR3 is CASSVGTGPYTGELFF. The CDR3 nucleotides read TGTGCCAGCAGCGTCGGGACAGGGCCCTACACCGGGGAGCTGTTTTTT.

A few counts support this clonotype. The chain employs TRBV12-3 or TRBV12-4 and TRBJ2-4; possibly TRBD2 for D (5 bases). CDR3 length: 14 amino acids. The V and J ends lost 8 bases and 8 bases respectively, with 19 bases between them. CDR3 sequence reads: CASASRAGKDIQYF. CDR3 DNA sequence: TGTGCCAGCGCCTCAAGGGCCGGGAAGGACATTCAGTACTTC.

In its sample, this clonotype was seen a few times. The rearrangement joins TRBV10-3 to TRBJ2-7, with D possibly being TRBD1 or TRBD2 (5 bases each). Trimming left V 6 bases short and J 0 bases short, with 15 bases between. The CDR3 runs to 15 residues. The germline V gene has CDR1 ENHRY and CDR2 SYGVKD. The CDR3 spells CAIRDPGTVSYEQYF. In DNA form, the CDR3 reads TGTGCCATCAGGGATCCCGGGACCGTCTCCTACGAGCAGTACTTC.

This clonotype showed up just a few times. The V call is TRBV7-8, the J call TRBJ1-6; 8 bases match TRBD1. Germline-derived CDR1 and CDR2 are SGHVS and FQNEAQ. After removal of 5 bases from V and 2 bases from J, the junction contained 8 bases not matched to a gene. The CDR3 has 17 amino acids. Here the CDR3 DNA reads TGTGCCAGCAGCCTACTGGACAGGGATCCCTATAATTCACCCCTCCACTTT. This gives the protein CASSLLDRDPYNSPLHF.

CDR3 residues: CAWSVSPTYEQYF. The CDR3 DNA is TGTGCCTGGAGTGTAAGTCCCACCTACGAGCAGTACTTC. V and J are TRBV30 and TRBJ2-7; no firm D call. V lost 0 bases and J 2 bases, leaving 8 bases between the germline ends. Germline values: CDR1 GTSNPN, CDR2 SVGIG (reference sequence). There are 13 residues in the CDR3.

This chain joins TRBV7-3 and TRBJ2-1; TRBD1 agrees at 7 bases. J gave up 4 bases and V 5 bases, and 2 bases lay outside the gene matches. CDR3 length equals 13 residues. Germline loops: CDR1 SGHTA, CDR2 FQGTGA. The CDR3: CASSGTAYNEQFF. CDR3 DNA: TGTGCCAGCAGCGGGACAGCTTACAATGAGCAGTTCTTC.

This clonotype showed up many times. The chain links TRBV7-6 to TRBJ1-2; D unclear. From germline, CDR1 is SGHVS and CDR2 FNYEAQ. With 5 bases removed from V and 8 bases from J, the gap between germline ends came to 15 bases. The CDR3 extends over 13 amino acids. Here the CDR3 DNA reads TGTGCCAGCAGCCTCCCCGGACCGGCCGGCTACACCTTC. This translates into CASSLPGPAGYTF.

In this sample, this clonotype turned up a few times. CDR3 DNA: TGTGCCAGCTCACCTCTCAGCGGTTTCGGGGCCAAAAACATTCAGTACTTC. This translates into CASSPLSGFGAKNIQYF. The V call is TRBV18, the J call TRBJ2-4; D might be TRBD2 (5 bases). V shed 3 bases and J shed 1 base, with 16 bases lying between them. The CDR3 covers 17 residues. Per germline, CDR1 KGHSH and CDR2 LQKENI.

This clonotype was recorded many times. This chain uses TRBV2 with TRBJ2-3, with no clear D. Germline assignment: CDR1 SNHLY and CDR2 FYNNEI. This CDR3 has 14 residues. Trimming shortened V by 1 base and J by 0 bases, and 5 bases separated the two germline ends. The CDR3 loop is CASSEGLSTDTQYF. As DNA, the CDR3 is TGTGCCAGCAGTGAAGGCCTGAGCACAGATACGCAGTATTTT.

CDR3 loop: CAWTTRTSGENGEQFF. The CDR3 DNA sequence: TGTGCCTGGACCACCAGGACTAGCGGGGAGAATGGTGAGCAGTTCTTC. The J gene is TRBJ2-1, the V gene TRBV30; 12 bases match TRBD2. The germline V gene encodes CDR1 GTSNPN and CDR2 SVGIG (reference sequence). The J segment lost 9 bases and the V segment lost 4 bases, leaving 13 bases of the junction unmatched. The CDR3 is made up of 16 amino acids.

This clonotype was detected ten times or more. The chain links TRBV7-6 to TRBJ2-1, with 9 bases that match TRBD2. The trim removed 1 base at V and 7 bases at J, leaving 5 bases unmatched. Looked up from germline, CDR1 is SGHVS and CDR2 is FNYEAQ. This CDR3 has 15 amino acids. The CDR3 DNA follows: TGTGCCAGCAGCTTAGTTGCGGGAGGGAATAATGAGCAGTTCTTC. Protein: CASSLVAGGNNEQFF. The full variable domain, rest sourced from reference TRBV7-6 and TRBJ2-1, is GAGVSQSPRYKVTKRGQDVALRCDPISGHVSLYWYRQALGQGPEFLTYFNYEAQQDKSGLPNDRFSAERPEGSISTLTIQRTEQRDSAMYRCASSLVAGGNNEQFFGPGTRLTVL.

This clonotype was observed a few times. This chain connects TRBV6-6 to TRBJ2-7, with TRBD2 matching 10 bases. The CDR3 consists of 17 residues. CDR1 and CDR2 (germline): MNHNY, SVGAGI (reference sequence). The V gene end was trimmed by 4 bases and the J gene end by 0 bases; junction bases not matched to a gene: 9. In DNA, the CDR3 is TGTGCCAGCAGTTCCAAGGGGACTAGCGTGAGCTCCTACGAGCAGTACTTC. Protein: CASSSKGTSVSSYEQYF.